Following are 23 T cell receptor beta chains from one sample sequenced in a study of shared clonotypes between healthy human individuals. Naive CD8 cells lacked CD45RO, underwent positive selection for CCR7 and left out terminally differentiated effector memory CD45RA+ cells. Profiled with immunoSEQ multiplex PCR; TCRdb holds only in-frame clones, not every one. In the table there are just over 2,000,000 clones, about 94% of which are singletons. The sequencing input was naive CD8+ T cells sorted from blood. These receptors were taken from a man between 18 and 29 years old in good health.

A single count supports this clone. The chain carries TRBV10-2 and TRBJ1-2; D is unresolved. The germline gives CDR1 WSHSY, CDR2 SAAADI. CDR3 length: 12 amino acids. Trimming removed 3 bases from V and 5 bases from J, with 7 bases in between. The CDR3: CASSDSNYGYTF. CDR3 DNA sequence: TGCGCCAGCAGTGATAGTAATTATGGCTACACCTTC.

The chain links TRBV2 to TRBJ2-1; TRBD2 aligns across 10 bases. The germline V gene encodes CDR1 SNHLY and CDR2 FYNNEI. This CDR3 contains 14 residues. V lost 9 bases, J lost 7 bases, and 9 bases stayed unmatched. The CDR3 region is CARDSGGVSNEQFF. DNA for the CDR3: TGTGCCAGAGACAGCGGGGGGGTGAGTAATGAGCAGTTCTTC.

The V and J genes are TRBV7-2 and TRBJ2-3, with D perhaps TRBD2 (5 bases). The germline V gene encodes CDR1 SGHTA and CDR2 FQGNSA. The CDR3 consists of 16 residues. V was trimmed by 5 bases and J by 2 bases, leaving 17 bases between them. CDR3 protein: CASSQREGGDTDTQYF. The CDR3 DNA is TGTGCCAGCAGCCAAAGAGAAGGAGGAGACACAGATACGCAGTATTTT.

V and J are TRBV11-2 and TRBJ2-7; possible D gene TRBD2, 6 bases. Germline loops: CDR1 SGHAT, CDR2 FQNNGV. Trimming cost V 1 base and J 6 bases, with 10 bases left between them. CDR3 length: 13 residues. The CDR3 is CASSLGTTFEQYF. As DNA, the CDR3 is TGTGCCAGCAGCTTAGGGACTACCTTCGAGCAGTACTTC.

In its sample, this clone was seen once. Here the CDR3 DNA reads TGTGCCAGCAGTGGGGAACTAGCGGGAGACGTAGAGACCCAGTACTTC. Its translation is CASSGELAGDVETQYF. The V gene is TRBV2, the J gene TRBJ2-5; 11 bases match TRBD2. The ends lost 4 bases at V and 4 bases at J; junction bases unmatched: 8. Germline V CDR1 and CDR2: SNHLY, FYNNEI. CDR3 size: 16 residues.

V and J are TRBV10-2 and TRBJ2-3; 7 nucleotides match TRBD2. Germline values: CDR1 WSHSY, CDR2 SAAADI. CDR3 length: 15 residues. V was pared by 8 bases and J by 5 bases, with 13 bases of the junction left unmatched. CDR3 sequence: CASGGPAAGEDTQYF. The DNA of the CDR3 is TGCGCCAGCGGCGGCCCCGCGGCGGGGGAAGATACGCAGTATTTT.

With respect to this clone: Other DNA sequences from this sample encode an identical CDR3 as well. V usage is TRBV10-2 and J usage is TRBJ2-3, with D possibly matching TRBD2 (6 bases). The CDR3 extends over 14 amino acids. The germline gives CDR1 WSHSY, CDR2 SAAADI. Trimming stripped 2 bases from V and 2 bases from J, with 8 bases between. CDR3 loop: CASSEGGFTDTQYF. The CDR3 DNA is TGCGCCAGCAGTGAGGGGGGGTTCACAGATACGCAGTATTTT.

This rearrangement joins TRBV28 to TRBJ1-3; no clear D gene. V was clipped by 2 bases and J by 0 bases, with 5 bases between them. Germline CDR1 reads MDHEN; CDR2 reads SYDVKM. The CDR3 extends over 14 amino acids. CDR3 amino acids: CASSLDPSGNTIYF. The CDR3 DNA reads TGTGCCAGCAGTTTAGACCCCTCTGGAAACACCATATATTTT. Based on the CDR3 plus reference TRBV28 and TRBJ1-3, the full variable domain is DVKVTQSSRYLVKRTGEKVFLECVQDMDHENMFWYRQDPGLGLRLIYFSYDVKMKEKGDIPEGYSVSREKKERFSLILESASTNQTSMYLCASSLDPSGNTIYFGEGSWLTVV.

The chain employs TRBV15 and TRBJ1-2; D possibly corresponds to TRBD1 (6 bases). Trimming took 1 base from V and 4 from J, leaving 13 bases between them. Per the germline V gene, CDR1 is LNHNV and CDR2 is YYDKDF (reference sequence). The CDR3 loop spans 15 amino acids. CDR3 nucleotide sequence: TGTGCCACCAGCAGAGTGGGGGGCACGAGCTATGGCTACACCTTC. It translates to CATSRVGGTSYGYTF.

In regard to this clone: The same CDR3 can be traced to other DNA sequences in this sample. The chain recombines TRBV5-4 with TRBJ2-3; D gene ambiguous. CDR3 length: 12 amino acids. Germline lookup yields CDR1 SGHNT and CDR2 YYREEE (reference sequence). Trimming cost V 0 bases and J 6 bases, with 5 bases left between them. The CDR3 spells CASSLVPDTQYF. The CDR3 nucleotides read TGTGCCAGCAGCTTGGTTCCGGATACGCAGTATTTT.

The rearrangement joins TRBV5-1 to TRBJ1-1, with D possibly matching TRBD1 (6 bases). From germline, CDR1 is SGHRS and CDR2 YFSETQ. The CDR3 extends over 17 amino acids. V dropped 0 bases and J dropped 0 bases, with 15 bases sitting between them. Written as DNA, the CDR3 is TGCGCCAGCAGCTTGGTAGGGGGAAGCAACATGAACACTGAAGCTTTCTTT. This encodes CASSLVGGSNMNTEAFF.

The J gene is TRBJ1-1, the V gene TRBV9, with 8 bases that match TRBD1. CDR3 length: 15 residues. Germline-derived CDR1 and CDR2 are SGDLS and YYNGEE. V lost 4 bases and J lost 0; bases outside the gene matches: 5. The CDR3, as DNA: TGTGCCAGCAGCCCAGGGACAGGAATGAACACTGAAGCTTTCTTT. It yields the protein CASSPGTGMNTEAFF. The full variable domain, its missing parts supplied by reference TRBV9 and TRBJ1-1, is DSGVTQTPKHLITATGQRVTLRCSPRSGDLSVYWYQQSLDQGLQFLIQYYNGEERAKGNILERFSAQQFPDLHSELNLSSLELGDSALYFCASSPGTGMNTEAFFGQGTRLTVV.

The chain joins TRBV4-2 to TRBJ1-3; tentative D call: TRBD1 (5 bases). Germline V CDR1 and CDR2: LGHNA, YNFKEQ. Trimming took off 3 bases at V and 9 bases at J, with 18 bases between the two ends. The CDR3 has 15 amino acids. The CDR3 loop reads CASSHLGDPSTTIYF. In DNA form, the CDR3 reads TGTGCCAGCAGCCACTTAGGGGACCCCTCAACCACCATATATTTT.

In regard to this clone: Other DNA variants within this sample encode the same CDR3. The chain is built from TRBV30 and TRBJ1-2; tentatively, D is TRBD1 (5 bases). This CDR3 has 11 amino acids. V was pared by 1 base and J by 6 bases, with 6 bases between. CDR1 is GTSNPN, CDR2 SVGIG, per germline (reference sequence). The CDR3 loop is CAWSGGDGYTF. Here the CDR3 DNA reads TGTGCCTGGAGTGGGGGGGATGGCTACACCTTC.

The V call is TRBV5-6, the J call TRBJ2-1; 9 bases agree with TRBD2. Germline V gene sequence: CDR1 SGHDT, CDR2 YYEEEE. The trim removed 3 bases at V and 6 bases at J, leaving 10 bases unmatched. The CDR3 has 16 residues. The CDR3 bases are TGTGCCAGCAGCTCGTTGACGCGGGAGGGGGTCAATGAGCAGTTCTTC. Translated, it gives CASSSLTREGVNEQFF.

The J gene is TRBJ2-1, the V gene TRBV19, with D unresolved. CDR1 and CDR2 (germline): LNHDA, SQIVND (reference sequence). V dropped 5 bases and J dropped 1 base, with 9 bases sitting between them. CDR3 length equals 14 residues. In nucleotides, the CDR3 is TGTGCCAGTAGTTTTGACTCGTCCTACAATGAGCAGTTCTTC. This translates into CASSFDSSYNEQFF.

CDR3 amino acids: CASSPPQEKLFF. The CDR3 DNA reads as TGTGCCAGCAGCCCCCCCCAGGAAAAACTGTTTTTT. The chain combines TRBV7-9 with TRBJ1-4; D is unresolved. V shed 5 bases and J shed 8 bases, with 9 bases lying between them. The CDR3 totals 12 residues. Germline V gene lookup returns CDR1 SEHNR and CDR2 FQNEAQ (reference sequence).

This chain links TRBV10-3 with TRBJ2-7; D call uncertain. CDR1 and CDR2 (germline): ENHRY, SYGVKD. The CDR3 length is 11 residues. Between the trimmed V and J ends, which lost 7 bases and 7 bases, there was a span of 11 bases. CDR3 sequence: CAINPPPEQYF. The CDR3 DNA reads TGTGCCATCAACCCCCCCCCGGAGCAGTACTTC.

Comments on this clone: This CDR3 is also generated by other DNA sequences in the sample. V is TRBV5-1 and J is TRBJ2-7, with a weak D call TRBD1 (6 bases). The germline CDR1 and CDR2 sequences are SGHRS and YFSETQ. This CDR3 has 13 amino acids. Trimming removed 0 bases from V and 4 bases from J, with 8 bases in between. CDR3 coding DNA: TGCGCCAGCAGCTTGGAGGACAGTTACGAGCAGTACTTC. The encoded protein is CASSLEDSYEQYF.

V usage is TRBV9 and J usage is TRBJ2-7; D ambiguous. CDR1 and CDR2 from the germline V gene are SGDLS and YYNGEE. This CDR3 region has 14 residues. The germline V and J ends were trimmed by 3 bases and 0 bases, with 10 bases remaining between them. Written as DNA, the CDR3 is TGTGCCAGCAGCGAATCGAGGCTCTCCTACGAGCAGTACTTC. As protein: CASSESRLSYEQYF.

The V and J genes are TRBV30 and TRBJ2-7, with 9 bases fitting TRBD1. The CDR3 length is 15 residues. The germline CDR1 and CDR2 sequences are GTSNPN and SVGIG (reference sequence). J was trimmed by 0 bases and V by 1 base; bases with no gene match: 4. DNA for the CDR3: TGTGCCTGGAGTGAAACAGGGGGCAGCTCCTACGAGCAGTACTTC. Amino acid sequence: CAWSETGGSSYEQYF. The variable domain in full, completed from reference TRBV30 and TRBJ2-7, reads SQTIHQWPATLVQPVGSPLSLECTVEGTSNPNLYWYRQAAGRGLQLLFYSVGIGQISSEVPQNLSASRPQDRQFILSSKKLLLSDSGFYLCAWSETGGSSYEQYFGPGTRLTVT.

The rearrangement joins TRBV27 to TRBJ1-4; 9 nucleotides align to TRBD1. Germline CDR1 MNHEY, CDR2 SMNVEV (reference sequence). The CDR3 runs 15 residues. The junction had 9 bases not matched to a gene; V was cut back by 5 bases and J by 8 bases. This chain's CDR3 is CASSPTQGAREKLFF. CDR3 coding DNA: TGTGCCAGCAGTCCTACACAGGGGGCGCGGGAAAAACTGTTTTTT.

This rearrangement joins TRBV7-9 to TRBJ2-1, with a weak D call TRBD2 (6 bases). From germline, CDR1 is SEHNR and CDR2 FQNEAQ (reference sequence). V lost 5 bases and J 9 bases, leaving 17 bases between the germline ends. This CDR3 contains 14 residues. This chain's CDR3 is CASSQRSGLGEQFF. The CDR3 DNA follows: TGTGCCAGCAGCCAGAGGAGCGGGCTGGGTGAGCAGTTCTTC.